This T cell receptor (beta chain) was captured by sequencing in a study of identical twins. Template switching added a universal primer binding site, and final cDNA carried unique molecular identifiers. TCRdb ran MiXCR on the 5' RACE reads and lists one entry per CDR3 protein. Of roughly 1,500,000 distinct CDR3 sequences listed, around a third are singletons. Germline-derived CDR1 and CDR2 are LGHDT and YNNKEL (reference sequence). CDR3 size: 13 residues. V lost 0 bases to trimming and J lost 6 bases, with 8 bases between them. Findings and limits, study-wide: Within twin pairs, the out-of-frame alpha sequences they shared showed excess low generation probability.

With regard to this clonotype: Its antigen remains unidentified.

The TCR sequence derives from a newborn girl in good health. The V call is TRBV3-1, the J call TRBJ1-1; D might be TRBD1 (5 bases). Sequenced input: cord blood. CDR3 sequence (DNA): TGTGCCAGCAGCCAAGAGGGAGGGGCTGAAGCTTTCTTT. As protein: CASSQEGGAEAFF.